This paragraph reports one T cell receptor beta chain. The same CDR3 can be traced to other DNA sequences in this sample. These data are taken from a study of shared clonotypes between healthy human individuals. Assay execution took place at the deep level. Each subset's genomic DNA was split evenly across several immunoSEQ plates. Clones were sequenced by immunoSEQ multiplex PCR, and TCRdb holds only the in-frame ones, with some missing. The table has millions of clones, about 92% seen once; the top ten hold around 0.4%. This sequence originates from a man aged 18 to 29 in good health. Some clones in this sample may be carry-over from other donors' samples. Sequenced input: naive CD4+ T cells from PBMCs. As for subset: CD45RA+ positively selected.

CDR3 DNA: TGCAGTGCCCGTGGACAGCTTGAAGCTTTCTTT. Amino acids: CSARGQLEAFF. The chain has TRBV20-1 and TRBJ1-1; perhaps TRBD1 as D (6 bases). V lost 6 bases, J lost 7 bases, and 12 bases lay in between. Germline assignment: CDR1 DFQATT and CDR2 SNEGSKA (reference sequence). The length of the CDR3 is 11 residues.